These 26 T cell receptor beta chains came from one sample sequenced in a study of CD8+ T cells in alopecia areata (dated by TCRdb to about 2018). In the paper's terms, the treatment or condition label means: oral pan-JAK inhibitor, 5-10 mg twice daily. The method was the immunoSEQ multiplex PCR assay. RNA was extracted from all samples and reverse transcribed into cDNA, which served as template for TCR sequencing. TCRdb holds this immuneACCESS table with in-frame rearrangements only. Some clones are missing; in checked studies, unresolved V genes explain under half, and the rest has no known cause. The sample includes around 300,000 clones, with about 62% observed a single time. The ten biggest clones cover 0.75% to 0.95% of the sample. The sequencing here drew on CD4+ T cells sorted from blood, taken around week 54, from a patient treated with tofacitinib. Receptor source: a human donor with alopecia areata.

J is TRBJ2-1 and V is TRBV6-5, with 12 bases matching TRBD2. Per the germline V gene, CDR1 is MNHEY and CDR2 is SVGAGI. V shed 3 bases, J shed 6 bases, and the junction held 6 bases outside the gene matches. The CDR3 sequence is 16 residues long. CDR3 loop: CASSYLPSGGGNEQFF. For the CDR3, the DNA is TGTGCCAGCAGTTATTTGCCTAGCGGGGGGGGCAATGAGCAGTTCTTC.

The chain has TRBV2 and TRBJ2-7; TRBD2 agrees at 11 bases. Germline V gene lookup returns CDR1 SNHLY and CDR2 FYNNEI. The CDR3 is 14 amino acids. With V trimmed by 6 bases and J by 6 bases, 7 bases remained unmatched. CDR3 nucleotide sequence: TGTGCCAGCAGAATAGCGGGGGGGCCGGGCGAGCAGTACTTC. Translation: CASRIAGGPGEQYF.

This chain uses TRBV5-6 with TRBJ1-5; the D is unclear. V was cut by 3 bases and J by 0 bases, with 13 bases left in between. Germline values: CDR1 SGHDT, CDR2 YYEEEE. This CDR3 contains 16 residues. Here the CDR3 reads CASSYRGRYSNQPQHF. CDR3 bases: TGTGCCAGCAGCTATAGAGGACGGTATAGCAATCAGCCCCAGCATTTT.

The chain carries TRBV5-4 and TRBJ1-2; D is unclear. The CDR3 is 13 amino acids. Trimming removed 0 bases at V and 7 bases at J, with 10 bases between. Germline-derived CDR1 and CDR2 are SGHNT and YYREEE (reference sequence). The CDR3 bases are TGTGCCAGCAGCTTGGGCTGGGATGGTGGCTACACCTTC. Amino acids: CASSLGWDGGYTF.

This CDR3 is CAWNSMTGTGNGYTF. As DNA, the CDR3 is TGTGCCTGGAACTCTATGACCGGGACAGGAAATGGCTACACCTTC. This chain joins TRBV30 and TRBJ1-2, with TRBD1 matching over 8 bases. Trimming removed 4 bases from V and 6 bases from J; junction bases left unmatched: 13. The CDR3 is 15 residues long. Germline CDR1 GTSNPN, CDR2 SVGIG (reference sequence).

The chain has TRBV7-3 and TRBJ2-3; D gene ambiguous. Trimming took off 2 bases at V and 5 bases at J, with 8 bases between the two ends. Germline-derived CDR1 and CDR2 are SGHTA and FQGTGA. The CDR3 has 13 residues. The CDR3 DNA sequence: TGTGCCAGCAGCTTAGGGGTCAGAGATACGCAGTATTTT. Its protein is CASSLGVRDTQYF. The full variable domain, in which reference TRBV7-3 and TRBJ2-3 provide the parts outside the CDR3, is GAGVSQTPSNKVTEKGKYVELRCDPISGHTALYWYRQSLGQGPEFLIYFQGTGAADDSGLPNDRFFAVRPEGSVSTLKIQRTERGDSAVYLCASSLGVRDTQYFGPGTRLTVL.

J is TRBJ1-2 and V is TRBV6-1, with unresolved D. The CDR3 length is 11 residues. Trimming pared 5 bases from V and 6 bases from J, leaving 7 bases between. The germline CDR1 and CDR2 sequences are MNHNS and SASEGT. The DNA of the CDR3 is TGTGCCAGCAGTCCGAATGATGGCTACACCTTC. As protein: CASSPNDGYTF.

This clone was seen a few times. The chain recombines TRBV5-1 with TRBJ2-2; 9 bases agree with TRBD2. The CDR3 is 18 amino acids. Trimming cost V 1 base and J 5 bases; bases outside gene matches: 12. CDR1 SGHRS and CDR2 YFSETQ come from the germline V gene. In DNA, the CDR3 is TGCGCCAGCAGCTTGAGGAACAGGTCTAGCGGGAAAACCGGGGAGCTGTTTTTT. Encoded protein: CASSLRNRSSGKTGELFF. Full variable domain (remainder filled in from reference TRBV5-1 and TRBJ2-2): KAGVTQTPRYLIKTRGQQVTLSCSPISGHRSVSWYQQTPGQGLQFLFEYFSETQRNKGNFPGRFSGRQFSNSRSEMNVSTLELGDSALYLCASSLRNRSSGKTGELFFGEGSRLTVL.

In this sample, this clone turned up once. V gene TRBV29-1 combines with J gene TRBJ1-1; D uncertain. The ends were cut back, 3 bases at V and 3 bases at J, with 14 bases in the middle. This CDR3 region has 14 residues. CDR1 SQVTM and CDR2 ANQGSEA come from the germline V gene. CDR3 sequence: CSVDPHKGHTEAFF. CDR3 DNA: TGCAGCGTTGACCCACACAAAGGGCACACTGAAGCTTTCTTT.

The chain recombines TRBV4-2 with TRBJ1-2; no firm D call. Trimming took off 1 base at V and 0 bases at J, with 12 bases between the two ends. The CDR3 runs to 16 residues. Germline CDR1 reads LGHNA; CDR2 reads YNFKEQ. In DNA, the CDR3 is TGTGCCAGCAGCCAAGGTCCCTCGGGCGCTAACTATGGCTACACCTTC. The encoded protein is CASSQGPSGANYGYTF.

This chain connects TRBV12-5 to TRBJ2-1; D is unclear. In germline, CDR1 is LGHNT, CDR2 FRNRAP. The CDR3 has 15 amino acids. The V and J ends lost 7 bases and 4 bases respectively, with 17 bases between them. CDR3 residues: CASALLNIGYNEQFF. The CDR3, as DNA: TGTGCTAGTGCTCTACTTAACATCGGATACAATGAGCAGTTCTTC.

The chain joins TRBV5-1 to TRBJ2-7; no firm D call. Germline loops: CDR1 SGHRS, CDR2 YFSETQ. The CDR3 loop spans 15 amino acids. V lost 4 bases to trimming and J lost 1 base, with 15 bases between them. The CDR3 is CASSPQPTESYEQYF. CDR3 DNA: TGCGCCAGCAGCCCGCAACCGACGGAGTCCTACGAGCAGTACTTC.

The V call is TRBV4-1, the J call TRBJ2-3; 11 bases map to TRBD2. The CDR3 spans 22 residues. The V segment lost 0 bases and the J segment 4 bases; nucleotides outside the gene matches: 21. The germline CDR1 and CDR2 sequences are MGHRA and YSYEKL. In DNA, the CDR3 is TGCGCCAGCAGCCAAGATCGTTCGGCTAGCGGGGGGCTAGAGACAAGGCCAGATACGCAGTATTTT. It is translated as CASSQDRSASGGLETRPDTQYF.

The chain joins TRBV11-2 to TRBJ1-6; tentatively, D is TRBD1 (6 bases). The CDR3 has 13 residues. Trimming cost V 5 bases and J 8 bases, with 10 bases left between them. The germline V gene has CDR1 SGHAT and CDR2 FQNNGV. CDR3 in amino acids: CASSPNRDSPLHF. CDR3 coding DNA: TGTGCCAGCAGCCCTAACAGGGATTCACCCCTCCACTTT.

The chain employs TRBV6-5 and TRBJ1-2; D not resolved. CDR3 size: 13 residues. The V gene's germline CDR1 is MNHEY and CDR2 SVGAGI. The V end lost 0 bases, the J end lost 7 bases, and 9 bases lay between the germline ends. This CDR3 is CASSYSGESGYTF. CDR3 in DNA: TGTGCCAGCAGTTACTCAGGAGAAAGTGGCTACACCTTC.

V usage is TRBV5-1 and J usage is TRBJ2-5; D is perhaps TRBD1 (5 bases). Germline loops: CDR1 SGHRS, CDR2 YFSETQ. This CDR3 has 14 amino acids. The V and J ends lost 4 bases and 0 bases respectively, with 10 bases between them. The CDR3 spells CASSGGAHQETQYF. Here the CDR3 DNA reads TGCGCCAGCAGCGGTGGGGCCCACCAAGAGACCCAGTACTTC.

The chain has TRBV7-2 and TRBJ2-7; a possible D gene is TRBD2 (6 bases). CDR1 and CDR2 from the germline V gene are SGHTA and FQGNSA. The CDR3 loop spans 15 amino acids. Trimming stripped 2 bases from V and 2 bases from J, with 13 bases between. CDR3 coding DNA: TGTGCCAGCAGCTTATTGGCGGGGCCAACCTACGAGCAGTACTTC. Translated: CASSLLAGPTYEQYF.

The chain carries TRBV5-4 and TRBJ1-6, with a tentative D call TRBD1 (6 bases). V lost 4 bases and J 5 bases, leaving 16 bases between the germline ends. Germline V gene lookup returns CDR1 SGHNT and CDR2 YYREEE (reference sequence). This CDR3 is built from 16 residues. CDR3 in amino acids: CASSPGFTGNNSPLHF. As DNA, the CDR3 is TGTGCCAGCAGCCCGGGCTTTACAGGGAATAATTCACCCCTCCACTTT.

This sequence joins TRBV6-5 and TRBJ2-7; D is possibly TRBD2 (5 bases). The germline gives CDR1 MNHEY, CDR2 SVGAGI. The CDR3 runs to 15 residues. The ends were cut back, 2 bases at V and 0 bases at J, with 11 bases in the middle. The chain's CDR3 is CASSYGLASSYEQYF. CDR3 sequence (DNA): TGTGCCAGCAGTTACGGACTGGCAAGCTCCTACGAGCAGTACTTC.

The V gene is TRBV4-2, the J gene TRBJ1-1; TRBD1 aligns across 7 bases. Unmatched junction bases numbered 5, after V lost 5 bases and J lost 2 bases. Germline CDR1 and CDR2: LGHNA and YNFKEQ. This CDR3 region has 14 residues. CDR3 residues: CASSSGQANTEAFF. Written as DNA, the CDR3 is TGTGCCAGCAGCTCCGGACAGGCCAACACTGAAGCTTTCTTT.

The rearrangement uses TRBV29-1 and TRBJ2-1; tentative D call: TRBD2 (5 bases). The germline gives CDR1 SQVTM, CDR2 ANQGSEA. Deletions cut 7 bases from V and 2 bases from J, with 9 bases between. The CDR3 extends over 12 amino acids. This chain's CDR3 is CSGGVPYNEQFF. CDR3 in DNA: TGCAGCGGGGGAGTCCCCTACAATGAGCAGTTCTTC.

V gene TRBV7-9 combines with J gene TRBJ1-2, with D unresolved. CDR1 SEHNR and CDR2 FQNEAQ come from the germline V gene (reference sequence). V dropped 1 base and J dropped 5 bases, with 5 bases sitting between them. The CDR3 runs 12 residues. CDR3 in amino acids: CASSLDGYGYTF. DNA of the CDR3: TGTGCCAGCAGCTTAGATGGATATGGCTACACCTTC. The full variable domain, with the rest looked up from reference TRBV7-9 and TRBJ1-2, is DTGVSQNPRHKITKRGQNVTFRCDPISEHNRLYWYRQTLGQGPEFLTYFQNEAQLEKSRLLSDRFSAERPKGSFSTLEIQRTEQGDSAMYLCASSLDGYGYTFGSGTRLTVV.

This rearrangement joins TRBV25-1 to TRBJ2-7; the D gene could be TRBD1 or TRBD2 (5 bases each). Germline V gives CDR1 MGHDK, CDR2 SYGVNS. V was clipped by 4 bases and J by 3 bases, with 10 bases between them. The CDR3 runs 13 residues. The CDR3 region has the DNA TGTGCCAGCAGTGGCCGGGACGGCTACGAGCAGTACTTC. Protein sequence: CASSGRDGYEQYF.

V usage is TRBV29-1 and J usage is TRBJ2-5; D possibly corresponds to TRBD1 (6 bases). The CDR3 has 15 residues. Trimming stripped 2 bases from V and 7 bases from J, with 20 bases between. In germline, CDR1 is SQVTM, CDR2 ANQGSEA. The CDR3 here is CSVEFFTGQEGTQYF. CDR3 coding DNA: TGCAGCGTTGAATTTTTTACAGGGCAAGAGGGGACCCAGTACTTC. The full variable domain, in which reference TRBV29-1 and TRBJ2-5 provide the parts outside the CDR3, is SAVISQKPSRDICQRGTSLTIQCQVDSQVTMMFWYRQQPGQSLTLIATANQGSEATYESGFVIDKFPISRPNLTFSTLTVSNMSPEDSSIYLCSVEFFTGQEGTQYFGPGTRLLVL.

This chain links TRBV30 with TRBJ1-1, with D possibly matching TRBD1 (5 bases). V was pared by 3 bases and J by 7 bases, with 12 bases between. CDR3 size: 12 residues. Germline lookup yields CDR1 GTSNPN and CDR2 SVGIG (reference sequence). In DNA form, the CDR3 reads TGTGCCTGGAGCCCTCGGGGGGATGAAGCTTTCTTT. Protein: CAWSPRGDEAFF.

The table lists this clone with a count of one. V is TRBV15 and J is TRBJ1-1, with D unresolved. V was shortened by 1 base and J by 3 bases, with 3 bases between the two germline ends. CDR1 and CDR2 (germline): LNHNV, YYDKDF (reference sequence). This CDR3 spans 12 amino acids. CDR3 sequence: CATSRADTEAFF. The DNA for the CDR3 is TGTGCCACCAGCAGAGCTGACACTGAAGCTTTCTTT.